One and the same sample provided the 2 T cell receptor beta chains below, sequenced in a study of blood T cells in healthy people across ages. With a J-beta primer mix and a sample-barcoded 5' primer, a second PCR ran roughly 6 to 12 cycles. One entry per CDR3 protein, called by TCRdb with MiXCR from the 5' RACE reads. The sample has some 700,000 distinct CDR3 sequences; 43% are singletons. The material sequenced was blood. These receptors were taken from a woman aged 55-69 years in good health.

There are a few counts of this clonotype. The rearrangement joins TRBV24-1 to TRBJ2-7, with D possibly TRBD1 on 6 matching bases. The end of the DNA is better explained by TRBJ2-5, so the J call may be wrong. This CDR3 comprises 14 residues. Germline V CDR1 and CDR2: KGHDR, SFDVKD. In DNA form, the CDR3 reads TGTGCCACCAGTGTGACAGGAAAAAGCGGGACCCAGTACTTC. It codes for CATSVTGKSGTQYF.

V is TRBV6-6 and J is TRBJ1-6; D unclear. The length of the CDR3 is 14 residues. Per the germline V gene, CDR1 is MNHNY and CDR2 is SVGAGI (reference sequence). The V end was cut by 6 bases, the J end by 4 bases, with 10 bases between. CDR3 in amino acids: CASSLWGYNSPLHF. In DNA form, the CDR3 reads TGTGCCAGCAGCCTTTGGGGTTATAATTCACCCCTCCACTTT.